This entry lists 22 T cell receptor beta chains sequenced from one sample in a study of siplizumab effects on memory and regulatory T cells. Sequenced by immunoSEQ multiplex PCR; TCRdb stores in-frame clones only, minus some. The top ten clones hold roughly 0.75% of a sample with approximately 110,000 clones, about 91% of them seen once. Sequencing was performed on Tregs sorted from blood. The receptors here all came from a human donor in good health.

V and J are TRBV30 and TRBJ2-3; possibly TRBD1 for D (6 bases). The CDR3 loop spans 15 amino acids. Germline lookup yields CDR1 GTSNPN and CDR2 SVGIG (reference sequence). The V and J ends lost 0 bases and 6 bases respectively, with 16 bases between them. The CDR3 bases are TGTGCCTGGAGTGTCGGCCAGGGGCCTAGGGATACGCAGTATTTT. Protein product: CAWSVGQGPRDTQYF.

The chain employs TRBV6-4 and TRBJ2-3, with D perhaps matching TRBD1 (6 bases). V lost 6 bases to trimming and J lost 0 bases, with 10 bases between them. The CDR3 is 14 residues long. The germline CDR1 and CDR2 sequences are MRHNA and SNTAGT. CDR3 nucleotides: TGTGCCAGCAGCCTCAGGGGTAGCACAGATACGCAGTATTTT. This gives the protein CASSLRGSTDTQYF.

The J gene is TRBJ1-1, the V gene TRBV18; 7 nucleotides agree with TRBD1. J was trimmed by 3 bases and V by 4 bases; bases with no gene match: 2. The CDR3 spans 13 residues. From germline, CDR1 is KGHSH and CDR2 LQKENI. The CDR3 reads CASSRDRDTEAFF. The CDR3 DNA is TGTGCCAGCTCACGCGACAGGGACACTGAAGCTTTCTTT.

The CDR3 region has the DNA TGCAGCGTGGCCAGACTAGCGGGAGGGGTCTACGAGCAGTACTTC. Translating it yields CSVARLAGGVYEQYF. This chain uses TRBV29-1 with TRBJ2-7; 14 nucleotides agree with TRBD2. V lost 6 bases and J lost 3; bases outside the gene matches: 7. From germline, CDR1 is SQVTM and CDR2 ANQGSEA. This CDR3 spans 15 amino acids.

This chain joins TRBV5-1 and TRBJ2-7; D is undetermined. The CDR3 has 14 residues. The germline V gene encodes CDR1 SGHRS and CDR2 YFSETQ. Trimming shortened V by 4 bases and J by 2 bases, and 13 bases separated the two germline ends. Written as DNA, the CDR3 is TGCGCCAGCAGCCCAAGGCCCGCGACCTACGAGCAGTACTTC. This encodes CASSPRPATYEQYF. Full variable domain (missing parts from reference TRBV5-1 and TRBJ2-7): KAGVTQTPRYLIKTRGQQVTLSCSPISGHRSVSWYQQTPGQGLQFLFEYFSETQRNKGNFPGRFSGRQFSNSRSEMNVSTLELGDSALYLCASSPRPATYEQYFGPGTRLTVT.

V is TRBV5-1 and J is TRBJ2-1; no clear D gene. CDR1 and CDR2 (germline): SGHRS, YFSETQ. This CDR3 has 13 residues. Trimming removed 4 bases from V and 2 bases from J, with 7 bases in between. In nucleotides, the CDR3 is TGCGCCAGCAGCCTTGACGCCTACAATGAGCAGTTCTTC. It encodes CASSLDAYNEQFF.

The chain employs TRBV7-3 and TRBJ2-1, with 9 bases that match TRBD2. V dropped 5 bases and J dropped 10; count of bases not matched to a gene: 3. CDR3 length: 12 residues. Germline V gives CDR1 SGHTA, CDR2 FQGTGA. CDR3 bases: TGTGCCAGCAGCACAACTAGCGGGGAGCAGTTCTTC. It codes for CASSTTSGEQFF. The full variable domain, rest sourced from reference TRBV7-3 and TRBJ2-1, is GAGVSQTPSNKVTEKGKYVELRCDPISGHTALYWYRQSLGQGPEFLIYFQGTGAADDSGLPNDRFFAVRPEGSVSTLKIQRTERGDSAVYLCASSTTSGEQFFGPGTRLTVL.

The chain recombines TRBV2 with TRBJ2-1; 9 bases map to TRBD2. This CDR3 comprises 15 residues. V was clipped by 1 base and J by 4 bases; unmatched bases: 2. Germline CDR1 SNHLY, CDR2 FYNNEI. CDR3 residues: CASSEEAGGYNEQFF. The CDR3 coding sequence is TGTGCCAGCAGTGAAGAAGCGGGGGGTTACAATGAGCAGTTCTTC.

The V call is TRBV2, the J call TRBJ2-5; D may be TRBD1 (6 bases). V was trimmed by 8 bases and J by 3 bases, leaving 19 bases between them. This CDR3 contains 15 residues. The germline CDR1 and CDR2 sequences are SNHLY and FYNNEI. This CDR3 is CASGRQDTPKETQYF. CDR3 sequence (DNA): TGTGCCAGCGGAAGACAGGACACGCCTAAAGAGACCCAGTACTTC.

The chain uses TRBV28 and TRBJ2-7; 7 bases agree with TRBD2. The CDR3 spans 14 residues. The germline V gene encodes CDR1 MDHEN and CDR2 SYDVKM. The junction had 6 bases not matched to a gene; V was cut back by 5 bases and J by 2 bases. The CDR3, as DNA: TGTGCCAGCAGTCAACTAGCGCCTACCTACGAGCAGTACTTC. It translates to CASSQLAPTYEQYF.

This clone has just one count. The chain is built from TRBV6-5 and TRBJ1-1; the D gene is possibly TRBD1 (5 bases). CDR1 and CDR2 (germline): MNHEY, SVGAGI. The CDR3 length is 12 residues. V was shortened by 6 bases and J by 10 bases, with 15 bases between the two germline ends. CDR3 in DNA: TGTGCCAGCAGCCGGGGGGGGGAGGGAGCTTTCTTT. Amino acids: CASSRGGEGAFF.

The chain uses TRBV5-1 and TRBJ2-7; D is ambiguous. Germline loops: CDR1 SGHRS, CDR2 YFSETQ. With 1 base removed from V and 0 bases from J, the gap between germline ends came to 14 bases. The CDR3 extends over 16 amino acids. The CDR3, as DNA: TGCGCCAGCAGCTTGACCTACTTTCCCCTCTCCTACGAGCAGTACTTC. Encoded protein: CASSLTYFPLSYEQYF.

The chain recombines TRBV19 with TRBJ1-1, with 7 bases that match TRBD1. CDR1 LNHDA and CDR2 SQIVND come from the germline V gene (reference sequence). V dropped 5 bases and J dropped 7; count of bases not matched to a gene: 7. CDR3 size: 13 residues. CDR3 coding DNA: TGTGCCAGTAGTTACAGGGGCTCTTATGAAGCTTTCTTT. As protein: CASSYRGSYEAFF.

This clone came up a few times. This chain links TRBV2 with TRBJ2-2, with no clear D. CDR1 is SNHLY and CDR2 is FYNNEI in the germline V gene. The V end was cut by 9 bases, the J end by 1 base, with 9 bases between. The CDR3 runs 13 residues. CDR3 region: CASLGENTGELFF. CDR3 nucleotides: TGTGCCAGTCTGGGCGAGAACACCGGGGAGCTGTTTTTT.

The rearrangement joins TRBV11-2 to TRBJ1-1; 8 bases align to TRBD1. Looked up from germline, CDR1 is SGHAT and CDR2 is FQNNGV. The CDR3 extends over 15 amino acids. V dropped 2 bases and J dropped 5; count of bases not matched to a gene: 7. For the CDR3, the DNA is TGTGCCAGCAGCTTATCCCGCAGGGGGCATACTGAAGCTTTCTTT. As protein: CASSLSRRGHTEAFF.

This clone turned up a few times. The chain combines TRBV6-1 with TRBJ1-5; possible D gene TRBD1, 5 bases. This CDR3 is built from 15 residues. Germline V lookup: CDR1 MNHNS, CDR2 SASEGT. Trimming took 4 bases from V and 1 from J, leaving 11 bases between them. The CDR3 nucleotides read TGTGCCAGCAGTGGGGGACCGAGGAGCAATCAGCCCCAGCATTTT. Its protein is CASSGGPRSNQPQHF.

The chain has TRBV5-5 and TRBJ2-3; D uncertain. The CDR3 has 14 residues. V lost 0 bases and J lost 1, with 6 bases in between. Germline lookup yields CDR1 SGHKS and CDR2 YYEKEE (reference sequence). CDR3 sequence (DNA): TGTGCCAGCAGCTTGGCACTACGCACAGATACGCAGTATTTT. Protein: CASSLALRTDTQYF.

The chain recombines TRBV5-4 with TRBJ2-7; no clear D gene. Trimming took 4 bases from V and 2 from J, leaving 13 bases between them. The CDR3 runs to 14 residues. Germline V gene lookup returns CDR1 SGHNT and CDR2 YYREEE (reference sequence). This CDR3 reads CASSPEAGTYEQYF. CDR3 in DNA: TGTGCCAGCAGCCCCGAGGCTGGTACCTACGAGCAGTACTTC.

This chain's CDR3 is CASSRSPGGGNTDTQYF. CDR3 in DNA: TGTGCCAGCAGCCGAAGCCCAGGGGGCGGAAACACAGATACGCAGTATTTT. The gene calls are TRBV7-9 and TRBJ2-3, with 8 bases aligning to TRBD1. CDR1 is SEHNR, CDR2 FQNEAQ, per germline (reference sequence). The CDR3 runs 17 residues. V shed 5 bases and J 2 bases; nucleotides not matched to a gene: 12.

The chain carries TRBV19 and TRBJ2-3; D unclear. Germline CDR1 reads LNHDA; CDR2 reads SQIVND (reference sequence). The CDR3 runs to 13 residues. V was pared by 2 bases and J by 6 bases, with 9 bases between. DNA of the CDR3: TGTGCCAGTAGTATACCTGGGTTGGATACGCAGTATTTT. The encoded protein is CASSIPGLDTQYF. The variable domain in full, with the rest retrieved from reference TRBV19 and TRBJ2-3, is DGGITQSPKYLFRKEGQNVTLSCEQNLNHDAMYWYRQDPGQGLRLIYYSQIVNDFQKGDIAEGYSVSREKKESFPLTVTSAQKNPTAFYLCASSIPGLDTQYFGPGTRLTVL.

J is TRBJ2-5 and V is TRBV5-6; 7 nucleotides match TRBD1. V trimming: 4 bases; J trimming: 4 bases; junction bases outside the gene matches: 10. The germline gives CDR1 SGHDT, CDR2 YYEEEE. This CDR3 contains 15 residues. The CDR3 nucleotides read TGTGCCAGCAGCCATAATAGGGGGCGAGGAGAGACCCAGTACTTC. Translating gives CASSHNRGRGETQYF.

This sequence joins TRBV11-2 and TRBJ2-1; 9 nucleotides match TRBD1. Germline CDR1 and CDR2: SGHAT and FQNNGV. The CDR3 is 17 amino acids. Trimming removed 2 bases from V and 1 base from J; junction bases left unmatched: 6. This CDR3 reads CASSLWRQGVSYNEQFF. CDR3 coding DNA: TGTGCCAGCAGCTTATGGAGACAGGGGGTTTCCTACAATGAGCAGTTCTTC. The full variable domain, with the rest looked up from reference TRBV11-2 and TRBJ2-1, is EAGVAQSPRYKIIEKRQSVAFWCNPISGHATLYWYQQILGQGPKLLIQFQNNGVVDDSQLPKDRFSAERLKGVDSTLKIQPAKLEDSAVYLCASSLWRQGVSYNEQFFGPGTRLTVL.